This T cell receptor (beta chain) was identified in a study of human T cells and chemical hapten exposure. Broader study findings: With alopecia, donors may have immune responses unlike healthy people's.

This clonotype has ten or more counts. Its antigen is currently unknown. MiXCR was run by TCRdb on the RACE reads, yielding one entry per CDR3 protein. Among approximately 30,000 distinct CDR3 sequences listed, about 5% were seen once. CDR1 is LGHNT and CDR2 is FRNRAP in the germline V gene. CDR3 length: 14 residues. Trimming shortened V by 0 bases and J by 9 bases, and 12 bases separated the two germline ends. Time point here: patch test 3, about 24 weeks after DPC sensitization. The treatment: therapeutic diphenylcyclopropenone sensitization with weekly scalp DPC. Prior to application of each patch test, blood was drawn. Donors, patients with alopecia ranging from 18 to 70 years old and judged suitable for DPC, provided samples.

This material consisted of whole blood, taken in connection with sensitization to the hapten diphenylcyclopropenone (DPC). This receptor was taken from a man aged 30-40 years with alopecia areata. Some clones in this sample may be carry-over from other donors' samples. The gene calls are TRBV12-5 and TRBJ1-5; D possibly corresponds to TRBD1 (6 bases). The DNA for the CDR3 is TGTGCTAGTGGTTTGGTTCACAGGGAAAGGCCCCAGCATTTT. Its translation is CASGLVHRERPQHF.